Reported below is one T cell receptor beta chain. Across fewer than 25 US areas, participants ranged in age from about 18 to 90 years. V was clipped by 1 base and J by 0 bases, with 4 bases between them. This CDR3 has 14 amino acids. Germline V CDR1 and CDR2: LNHNV, YYDKDF (reference sequence). The sample originates from a study of blood T cell repertoires in COVID-19. In the study overall: The samples span acute and convalescent COVID-19 from the United States, Italy and Spain. In each case, the material was cDNA or gDNA derived from T cells, B-cell-depleted T cells, or PBMCs.

The assay was immunoSEQ multiplex PCR, and TCRdb's table has in-frame clones only and misses some. The sample records 350,000 to 400,000 clones, about 90% being singletons. The chain carries TRBV15 and TRBJ1-3; no firm D call. The sequenced sample was PBMCs or T cells enriched from blood (not recorded which). The sequence was collected from a young woman who had recovered from COVID-19. Written as DNA, the CDR3 is TGTGCCACCAGCAGAGCTGTCTCTGGAAACACCATATATTTT. Encoded protein: CATSRAVSGNTIYF.